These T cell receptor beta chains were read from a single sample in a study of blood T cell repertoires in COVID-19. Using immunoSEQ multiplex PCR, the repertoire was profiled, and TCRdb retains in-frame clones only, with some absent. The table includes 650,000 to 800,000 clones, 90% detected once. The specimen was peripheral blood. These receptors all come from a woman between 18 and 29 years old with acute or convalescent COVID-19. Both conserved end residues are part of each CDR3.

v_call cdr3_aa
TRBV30 CAWSAFGQGRDNQPQHF
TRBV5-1 CASSPDRWARQLYNEQFF
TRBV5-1 CASTGTESYGYTF
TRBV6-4 CASCPTYSSFDGYTF
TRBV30 CAWSYGAGQRYTF
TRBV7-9 CASSPMVLSITEAFF
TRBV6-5 CASSYQGVSGDIQYF
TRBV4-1 CASSQLPGQGGGLAKNIQYF
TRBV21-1 CASSTCRGPDYGYTF
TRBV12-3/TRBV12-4 CASSRLTGELFF
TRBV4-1 CASSQRGFAEQYF
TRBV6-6 CASSYRVPEKVYEQYF
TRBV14 CASSETRNSPLHF
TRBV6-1 CASSEWASSGNTIYF
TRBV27 CASRTTGTGVIWEQYF
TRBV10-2 CASSDVTTKNNEQFF